This passage covers 26 T cell receptor beta chains from one sample sequenced in a study of beta chain features in type 1 diabetes (dated by TCRdb to 2017 to 2018). Study-wide conclusions, independent of this receptor: Type 1 diabetes patients showed a moderate but significant shortening of TCRB CDR3 length in all four CD4+ subsets.

Antigens of these TCRs are unknown. Library generation was performed with the immunoSEQ multiplex PCR assay. The entire isolated RNA was reverse transcribed using the High Capacity cDNA Reverse Transcription Kit, and thus expressed TCRB transcripts were sequenced. The table comes from immuneACCESS by way of TCRdb, which keeps in-frame sequences with V and J called. Part of the clones is missing from these tables; in studies checked, under half for an unresolved V gene and the rest for unknown reasons. In this sample the table shows about 340,000 clones, roughly 12% of which occur a single time. Of the sample, nearly 0.015% falls within the top ten clones. The sample was naive CD4+ T cells from blood. Taken with the paper, the label for cell subset or site translates to: true naive CD4+ T cells. All receptors derive from a woman aged 18-29 years with type 1 diabetes.

This clone was counted between two and nine times. The chain has TRBV2 and TRBJ1-1; D possibly corresponds to TRBD1 (5 bases). The CDR3 extends over 16 amino acids. Germline V gene data show CDR1 as SNHLY and CDR2 as FYNNEI. V shed 2 bases and J shed 1 base, with 14 bases lying between them. Here the CDR3 reads CASSEWAGMANTEAFF. The CDR3 DNA reads as TGTGCCAGCAGTGAATGGGCAGGGATGGCGAACACTGAAGCTTTCTTT.

This clone has just a few counts. The V gene is TRBV29-1, the J gene TRBJ2-2, with D possibly TRBD1 on 6 matching bases. Trimming removed 5 bases from V and 0 bases from J, with 13 bases in between. Germline CDR1 reads SQVTM; CDR2 reads ANQGSEA. The CDR3 is 15 amino acids. The CDR3 bases are TGCAGCGTTAGGCTCGGGACACCGAACACCGGGGAGCTGTTTTTT. It is translated as CSVRLGTPNTGELFF.

The CDR3 nucleotides read TGTGCCAGCAGCTTGGGTAGCGGGCAGGGAGAGACCCAGTACTTC. This codes for CASSLGSGQGETQYF. The chain recombines TRBV7-2 with TRBJ2-5; 7 bases align to TRBD2. CDR3 length: 15 residues. With 3 bases clipped from V and 4 bases from J, the junction kept 8 bases outside the gene matches. In germline, CDR1 is SGHTA, CDR2 FQGNSA.

This clone was found a few times. The chain recombines TRBV27 with TRBJ2-7; TRBD1 might be the D (6 bases). CDR3 length equals 16 residues. Trimming pared 3 bases from V and 1 base from J, leaving 16 bases between. Germline V lookup: CDR1 MNHEY, CDR2 SMNVEV (reference sequence). The CDR3 DNA follows: TGTGCCAGCAGTTTTCACGGGGACACCCATTCCTACGAGCAGTACTTC. This translates into CASSFHGDTHSYEQYF.

This rearrangement joins TRBV4-1 to TRBJ2-1, with D perhaps TRBD2 (5 bases). The CDR3 runs to 15 residues. The ends were cut back, 6 bases at V and 3 bases at J, with 15 bases in the middle. Germline V gene data show CDR1 as MGHRA and CDR2 as YSYEKL. CDR3 sequence: CASRRQLEDYNEQFF. CDR3 sequence (DNA): TGCGCCAGCAGGAGGCAACTAGAAGACTACAATGAGCAGTTCTTC.

This clone was observed a few times. The chain employs TRBV7-9 and TRBJ2-1, with 9 bases identical to TRBD2. The trim removed 3 bases at V and 4 bases at J, leaving 4 bases unmatched. Germline V gene data show CDR1 as SEHNR and CDR2 as FQNEAQ (reference sequence). The CDR3 runs to 15 residues. CDR3 protein: CASSLGTSFYNEQFF. As DNA, the CDR3 is TGTGCCAGCAGCTTGGGGACTAGCTTTTACAATGAGCAGTTCTTC.

V gene TRBV20-1 combines with J gene TRBJ2-7; 7 nucleotides line up with TRBD1. Germline V gene sequence: CDR1 DFQATT, CDR2 SNEGSKA (reference sequence). This CDR3 is 11 amino acids long. J lost 5 bases, V lost 6 bases, and 4 bases had no gene match. Here the CDR3 DNA reads TGCAGTGCCCAGACAGGGAACGAGCAGTACTTC. Its protein is CSAQTGNEQYF.

This chain links TRBV5-1 with TRBJ2-3, with a weak D call TRBD2 (6 bases). CDR1 SGHRS and CDR2 YFSETQ come from the germline V gene. V was shortened by 0 bases and J by 3 bases, with 8 bases between the two germline ends. The CDR3 runs 14 residues. CDR3 in DNA: TGCGCCAGCAGCTTGGGGCGGGAAACAGATACGCAGTATTTT. Its protein product is CASSLGRETDTQYF.

The chain has TRBV20-1 and TRBJ2-3; no clear D. CDR3 length: 10 residues. The germline V gene has CDR1 DFQATT and CDR2 SNEGSKA (reference sequence). V was cut by 2 bases and J by 5 bases, with 2 bases left in between. The CDR3 here is CSARLDTQYF. CDR3 DNA: TGCAGTGCTAGACTAGATACGCAGTATTTT.

The chain is built from TRBV5-1 and TRBJ2-1, with D maybe TRBD1 (6 bases). Trimming shortened V by 0 bases and J by 6 bases, and 7 bases separated the two germline ends. The germline CDR1 and CDR2 sequences are SGHRS and YFSETQ. The CDR3 sequence is 13 residues long. CDR3 residues: CASSLGGPNEQFF. In DNA, the CDR3 is TGCGCCAGCAGCTTGGGGGGGCCCAATGAGCAGTTCTTC.

The chain carries TRBV9 and TRBJ2-1; possible D gene TRBD2, 5 bases. Germline CDR1 SGDLS, CDR2 YYNGEE. The CDR3 spans 15 residues. Trimming removed 0 bases from V and 4 bases from J, with 11 bases in between. The CDR3 region is CASSVEPSWYNEQFF. DNA of the CDR3: TGTGCCAGCAGCGTAGAGCCTAGCTGGTACAATGAGCAGTTCTTC.

This clone was found a few times. The CDR3 loop is CASSSPHPPGQGANQPQHF. CDR3 nucleotides: TGCGCCAGCAGTTCCCCACATCCTCCCGGACAGGGCGCCAATCAGCCCCAGCATTTT. This sequence joins TRBV23-1 and TRBJ1-5, with 8 bases identical to TRBD1. TRBV23-1 is reported as an ORF; its role is uncertain. With 5 bases clipped from V and 3 bases from J, the junction kept 18 bases outside the gene matches. CDR3 length equals 19 residues.

This clone has just a few counts. The chain is built from TRBV4-2 and TRBJ2-7; no reliable D call. The CDR3 is 13 residues long. Trimming took 4 bases from V and 2 from J, leaving 9 bases between them. Germline V CDR1 and CDR2: LGHNA, YNFKEQ. The CDR3: CASSRGIPYEQYF. The CDR3 nucleotides read TGTGCCAGCAGCCGTGGCATTCCCTACGAGCAGTACTTC.

The chain carries TRBV6-6 and TRBJ2-1; 7 nucleotides match TRBD2. The CDR3 loop spans 14 amino acids. The ends lost 2 bases at V and 7 bases at J; junction bases unmatched: 5. Per germline, CDR1 MNHNY and CDR2 SVGAGI (reference sequence). DNA of the CDR3: TGTGCCAGCAGTTACGGCGGGAGCGCAAATGAGCAGTTCTTC. It encodes CASSYGGSANEQFF.

In its sample, this clone was seen a few times. Additional DNA sequences in this sample encode the identical CDR3. V usage is TRBV5-1 and J usage is TRBJ2-3, with 10 bases fitting TRBD2. The CDR3 is made up of 15 amino acids. V lost 3 bases and J lost 1; bases outside the gene matches: 2. Germline loops: CDR1 SGHRS, CDR2 YFSETQ. In DNA, the CDR3 is TGCGCCAGCAGCTCCGGGACTAGCGGCACAGATACGCAGTATTTT. Protein: CASSSGTSGTDTQYF.

The V call is TRBV11-2, the J call TRBJ2-5, with D possibly matching TRBD2 (6 bases). CDR3 length: 13 amino acids. The V gene lost 1 base and the J gene lost 9 bases, with 12 bases spanning the gap. Germline-derived CDR1 and CDR2 are SGHAT and FQNNGV. This CDR3 is CASSLAAGSAQYF. CDR3 bases: TGTGCCAGCAGCTTAGCCGCGGGATCAGCCCAGTACTTC.

The rearrangement links TRBV19 to TRBJ2-1, with 7 bases lining up with TRBD2. J gave up 8 bases and V 4 bases, and 11 bases lay outside the gene matches. Germline CDR1 is LNHDA and CDR2 is SQIVND (reference sequence). The length of the CDR3 is 15 residues. In DNA form, the CDR3 reads TGTGCCAGTAGTAGCGGGAGTGTTTTTAGGGATGAGCAGTTCTTC. Its translation is CASSSGSVFRDEQFF.

This clone has more than one count but fewer than ten. This chain links TRBV2 with TRBJ1-5; D remains unclear. The CDR3 runs to 15 residues. Germline lookup yields CDR1 SNHLY and CDR2 FYNNEI. Deletions cut 7 bases from V and 2 bases from J, with 15 bases between. The CDR3 DNA sequence: TGTGCCAGCACCCCTGGCCTAGTGGGCAATCAGCCCCAGCATTTT. Amino acids: CASTPGLVGNQPQHF.

The chain recombines TRBV7-6 with TRBJ2-7; TRBD1 matches 8 bases. Germline V lookup: CDR1 SGHVS, CDR2 FNYEAQ. Trimming cost V 5 bases and J 1 base; bases outside gene matches: 4. The CDR3 covers 14 residues. CDR3 in DNA: TGTGCCAGCAGCCCCCGGGACAGGTCCTACGAGCAGTACTTC. Protein: CASSPRDRSYEQYF.

This chain links TRBV30 with TRBJ1-3; D is uncertain. V lost 5 bases and J lost 0, with 5 bases in between. This CDR3 is 12 amino acids long. Germline V gene lookup returns CDR1 GTSNPN and CDR2 SVGIG (reference sequence). The CDR3 here is CAWASSGNTIYF. CDR3 coding DNA: TGTGCCTGGGCGAGCTCTGGAAACACCATATATTTT. The entire variable domain, with the rest obtained from reference TRBV30 and TRBJ1-3, is as follows: SQTIHQWPATLVQPVGSPLSLECTVEGTSNPNLYWYRQAAGRGLQLLFYSVGIGQISSEVPQNLSASRPQDRQFILSSKKLLLSDSGFYLCAWASSGNTIYFGEGSWLTVV.

This clone was detected a few times. J is TRBJ2-7 and V is TRBV5-4, with 9 bases that match TRBD1. CDR3 length: 15 residues. Looked up from germline, CDR1 is SGHNT and CDR2 is YYREEE (reference sequence). The V gene end was trimmed by 4 bases and the J gene end by 5 bases; junction bases not matched to a gene: 10. CDR3 amino acids: CASSRPPGQGDEQYF. CDR3 nucleotides: TGTGCCAGCAGCAGACCGCCGGGACAGGGAGACGAGCAGTACTTC. Together with reference TRBV5-4 and TRBJ2-7, the CDR3 gives the full variable domain: ETGVTQSPTHLIKTRGQQVTLRCSSQSGHNTVSWYQQALGQGPQFIFQYYREEENGRGNFPPRFSGLQFPNYSSELNVNALELDDSALYLCASSRPPGQGDEQYFGPGTRLTVT.

This clone came up a few times. The CDR3 sequence: CAISDQREGRETQYF. In DNA form, the CDR3 reads TGTGCCATCAGTGATCAGCGGGAGGGCCGCGAGACCCAGTACTTC. This chain joins TRBV10-3 and TRBJ2-5; 10 nucleotides match TRBD2. The germline CDR1 and CDR2 sequences are ENHRY and SYGVKD. CDR3 size: 15 residues. J lost 5 bases, V lost 3 bases, and 6 bases had no gene match.

A few counts support this clone. V usage is TRBV19 and J usage is TRBJ1-2, with a tentative D call TRBD1 (5 bases). This CDR3 is 15 amino acids long. V was cut by 3 bases and J by 4 bases, with 15 bases left in between. CDR1 is LNHDA, CDR2 SQIVND, per germline (reference sequence). The CDR3 reads CASSIPREVGYGYTF. The CDR3 DNA reads TGTGCCAGTAGTATCCCCAGGGAAGTAGGCTATGGCTACACCTTC.

CDR3 DNA: TGTGCCAGCAGCGTAGGACAGCTCAAAAACATTCAGTACTTC. It encodes CASSVGQLKNIQYF. J is TRBJ2-4 and V is TRBV9; TRBD1 is a possible D gene (5 bases). This CDR3 has 14 amino acids. The V and J ends lost 0 bases and 3 bases respectively, with 7 bases between them. Germline-derived CDR1 and CDR2 are SGDLS and YYNGEE.

The chain couples TRBV27 to TRBJ2-1, with 7 bases identical to TRBD2. Germline V gene lookup returns CDR1 MNHEY and CDR2 SMNVEV (reference sequence). This CDR3 comprises 15 residues. The J segment lost 0 bases and the V segment lost 5 bases, leaving 4 bases of the junction unmatched. For the CDR3, the DNA is TGTGCCAGCAGTCCCAAGCGGGGCTCCTACAATGAGCAGTTCTTC. The encoded protein is CASSPKRGSYNEQFF.

This clone was seen more than once but under ten times. In the same sample, other DNA sequences code for this CDR3. The V call is TRBV5-1, the J call TRBJ2-5; 7 nucleotides align to TRBD1. CDR1 is SGHRS, CDR2 YFSETQ, per germline. The length of the CDR3 is 13 residues. V gave up 2 bases and J gave up 3 bases; unmatched junction bases: 1. DNA for the CDR3: TGCGCCAGCAGCTTAGGGACAGAAGAGACCCAGTACTTC. This sequence encodes CASSLGTEETQYF. The variable domain in full, completed from reference TRBV5-1 and TRBJ2-5, reads KAGVTQTPRYLIKTRGQQVTLSCSPISGHRSVSWYQQTPGQGLQFLFEYFSETQRNKGNFPGRFSGRQFSNSRSEMNVSTLELGDSALYLCASSLGTEETQYFGPGTRLLVL.